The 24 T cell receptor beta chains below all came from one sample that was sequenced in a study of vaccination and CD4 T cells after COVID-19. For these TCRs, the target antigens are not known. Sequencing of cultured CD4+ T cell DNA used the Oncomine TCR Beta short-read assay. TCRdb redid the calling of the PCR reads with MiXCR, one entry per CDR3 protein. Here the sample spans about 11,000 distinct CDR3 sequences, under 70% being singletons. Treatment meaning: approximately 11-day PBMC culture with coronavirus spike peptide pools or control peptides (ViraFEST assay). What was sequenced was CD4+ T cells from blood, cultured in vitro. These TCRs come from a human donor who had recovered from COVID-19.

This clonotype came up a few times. The CDR3 region is CASSTRSAGELFF. DNA for the CDR3: TGTGCCAGCAGCACCCGTTCGGCCGGGGAGCTGTTTTTT. The rearrangement joins TRBV7-3 to TRBJ2-2, with unresolved D. From germline, CDR1 is SGHTA and CDR2 FQGTGA. Trimming removed 5 bases from V and 6 bases from J, with 10 bases in between. The CDR3 has 13 amino acids.

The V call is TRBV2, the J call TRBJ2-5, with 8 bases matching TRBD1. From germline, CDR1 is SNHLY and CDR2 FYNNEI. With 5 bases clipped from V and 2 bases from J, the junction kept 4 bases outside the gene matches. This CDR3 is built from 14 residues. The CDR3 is CASSTGQGQETQYF. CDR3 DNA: TGTGCCAGCAGTACTGGACAGGGTCAAGAGACCCAGTACTTC.

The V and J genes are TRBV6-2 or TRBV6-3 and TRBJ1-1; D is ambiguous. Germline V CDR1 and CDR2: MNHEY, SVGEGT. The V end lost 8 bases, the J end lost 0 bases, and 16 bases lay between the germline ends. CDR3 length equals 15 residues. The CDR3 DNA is TGTGCCAGCCAGCGGGGAACAGAGATGAACACTGAAGCTTTCTTT. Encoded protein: CASQRGTEMNTEAFF.

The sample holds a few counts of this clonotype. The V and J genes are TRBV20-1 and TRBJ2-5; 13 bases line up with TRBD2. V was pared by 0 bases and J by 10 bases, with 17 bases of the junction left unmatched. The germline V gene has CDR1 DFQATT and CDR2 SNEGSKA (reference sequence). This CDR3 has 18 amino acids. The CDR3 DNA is TGCAGTGCTAGAGATGTGACTAGCGGGAGGTGGGTGGCGGGTGGCCAGTACTTC. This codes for CSARDVTSGRWVAGGQYF.

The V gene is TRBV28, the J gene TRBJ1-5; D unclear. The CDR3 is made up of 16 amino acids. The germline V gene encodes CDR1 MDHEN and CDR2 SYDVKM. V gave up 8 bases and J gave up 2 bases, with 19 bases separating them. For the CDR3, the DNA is TGTGCCAGCCGCCGATCTCGGCTTAGCGGCAATCAGCCCCAGCATTTT. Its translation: CASRRSRLSGNQPQHF.

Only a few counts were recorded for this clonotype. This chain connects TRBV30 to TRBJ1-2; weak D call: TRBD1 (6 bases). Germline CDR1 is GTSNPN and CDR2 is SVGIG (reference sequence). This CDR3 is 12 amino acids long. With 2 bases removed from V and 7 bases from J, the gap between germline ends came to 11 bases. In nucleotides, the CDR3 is TGTGCCTGGAGTCTACAGGGAGCTGGCTACACCTTC. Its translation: CAWSLQGAGYTF.

In DNA form, the CDR3 reads TGTGCCAGCAGCCACGGGGCCGGGGAGCTGTTTTTT. Translating it yields CASSHGAGELFF. The rearrangement links TRBV3-1 to TRBJ2-2; perhaps TRBD2 as D (5 bases). There are 12 residues in the CDR3. Germline lookup yields CDR1 LGHDT and CDR2 YNNKEL (reference sequence). Trimming left V 3 bases short and J 6 bases short, with 5 bases between.

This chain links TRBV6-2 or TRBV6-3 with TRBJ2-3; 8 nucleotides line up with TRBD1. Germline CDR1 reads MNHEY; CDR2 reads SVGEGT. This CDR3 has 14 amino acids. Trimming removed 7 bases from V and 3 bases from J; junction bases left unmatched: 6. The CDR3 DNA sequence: TGTGCCAGCATCAGACAGGGGAGGACAGATACGCAGTATTTT. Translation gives CASIRQGRTDTQYF.

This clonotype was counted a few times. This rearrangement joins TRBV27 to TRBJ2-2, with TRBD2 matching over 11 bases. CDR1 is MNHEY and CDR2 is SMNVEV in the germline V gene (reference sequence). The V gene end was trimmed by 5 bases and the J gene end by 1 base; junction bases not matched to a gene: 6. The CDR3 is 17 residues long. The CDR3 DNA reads TGTGCCAGCAGTCGAAGAACTAGCGGGAGGAACACCGGGGAGCTGTTTTTT. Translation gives CASSRRTSGRNTGELFF.

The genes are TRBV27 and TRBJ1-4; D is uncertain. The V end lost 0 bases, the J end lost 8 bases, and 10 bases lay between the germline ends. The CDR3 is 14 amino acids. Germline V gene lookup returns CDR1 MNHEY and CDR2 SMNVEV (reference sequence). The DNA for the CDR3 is TGTGCCAGCAGTTTATCGTTCGGGCTGGAAAAACTGTTTTTT. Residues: CASSLSFGLEKLFF. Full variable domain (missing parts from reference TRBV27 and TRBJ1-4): EAQVTQNPRYLITVTGKKLTVTCSQNMNHEYMSWYRQDPGLGLRQIYYSMNVEVTDKGDVPEGYKVSRKEKRNFPLILESPSPNQTSLYFCASSLSFGLEKLFFGSGTQLSVL.

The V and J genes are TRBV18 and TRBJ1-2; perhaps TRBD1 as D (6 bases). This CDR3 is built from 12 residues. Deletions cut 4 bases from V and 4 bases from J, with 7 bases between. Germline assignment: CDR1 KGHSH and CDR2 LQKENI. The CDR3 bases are TGTGCCAGCTCACAGACAGGCTATGGCTACACCTTC. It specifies CASSQTGYGYTF.

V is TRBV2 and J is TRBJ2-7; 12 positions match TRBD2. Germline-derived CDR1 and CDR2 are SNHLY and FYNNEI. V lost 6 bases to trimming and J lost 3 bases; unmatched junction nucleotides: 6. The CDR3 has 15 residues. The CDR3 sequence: CASRLQTSGSYEQYF. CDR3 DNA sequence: TGTGCCAGCAGACTACAGACTAGCGGGAGCTACGAGCAGTACTTC.

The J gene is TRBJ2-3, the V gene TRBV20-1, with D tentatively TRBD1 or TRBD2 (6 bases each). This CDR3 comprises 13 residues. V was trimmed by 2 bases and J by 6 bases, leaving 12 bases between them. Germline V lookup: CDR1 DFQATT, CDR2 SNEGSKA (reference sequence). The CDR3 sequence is CSARLTGRDTQYF. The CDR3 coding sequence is TGCAGTGCTAGACTCACAGGGAGGGATACGCAGTATTTT.

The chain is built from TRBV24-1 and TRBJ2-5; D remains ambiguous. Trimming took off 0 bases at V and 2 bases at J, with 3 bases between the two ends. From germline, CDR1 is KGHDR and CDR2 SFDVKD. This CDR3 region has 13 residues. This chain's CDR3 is CATSDLTQETQYF. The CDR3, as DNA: TGTGCCACCAGTGATTTGACACAAGAGACCCAGTACTTC.

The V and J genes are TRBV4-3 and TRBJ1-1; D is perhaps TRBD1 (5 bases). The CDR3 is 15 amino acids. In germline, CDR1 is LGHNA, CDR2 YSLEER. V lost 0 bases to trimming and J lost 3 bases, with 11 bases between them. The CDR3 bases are TGCGCCAGCAGCCAAGATTCGGGGGGGGACACTGAAGCTTTCTTT. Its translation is CASSQDSGGDTEAFF.

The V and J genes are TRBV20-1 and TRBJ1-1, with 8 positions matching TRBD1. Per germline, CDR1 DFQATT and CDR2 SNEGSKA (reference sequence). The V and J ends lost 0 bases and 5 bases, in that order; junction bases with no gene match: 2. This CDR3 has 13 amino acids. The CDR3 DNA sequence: TGCAGTGCTAGAGAACAGGGGGAGACTGAAGCTTTCTTT. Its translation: CSAREQGETEAFF.

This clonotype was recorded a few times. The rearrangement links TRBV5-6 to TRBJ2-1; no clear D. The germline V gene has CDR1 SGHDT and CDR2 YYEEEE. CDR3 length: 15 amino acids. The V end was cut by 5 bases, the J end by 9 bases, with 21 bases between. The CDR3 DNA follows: TGTGCCAGCAGTCCTAATAGTGCGCCCGCGCGTGAGCAGTTCTTC. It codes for CASSPNSAPAREQFF.

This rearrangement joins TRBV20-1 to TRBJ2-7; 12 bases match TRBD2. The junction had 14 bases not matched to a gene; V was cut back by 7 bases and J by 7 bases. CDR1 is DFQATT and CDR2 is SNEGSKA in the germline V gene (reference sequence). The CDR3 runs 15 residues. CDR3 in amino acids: CSVRRLAGALMEQYF. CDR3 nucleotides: TGCAGTGTCCGGCGACTAGCGGGAGCCCTAATGGAGCAGTACTTC.

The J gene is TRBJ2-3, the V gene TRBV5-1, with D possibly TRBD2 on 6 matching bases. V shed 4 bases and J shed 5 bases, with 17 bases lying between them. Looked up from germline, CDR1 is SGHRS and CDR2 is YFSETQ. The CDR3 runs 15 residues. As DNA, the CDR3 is TGCGCCAGCAGCCCTGGACTAATAGGAGGAGATACGCAGTATTTT. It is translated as CASSPGLIGGDTQYF.

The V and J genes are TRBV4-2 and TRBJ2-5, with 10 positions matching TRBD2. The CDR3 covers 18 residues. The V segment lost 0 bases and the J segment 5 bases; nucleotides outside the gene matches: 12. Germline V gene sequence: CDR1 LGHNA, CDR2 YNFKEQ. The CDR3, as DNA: TGTGCCAGCAGCCAAGATCTAGGAAGCGGGAGGGCCGGGGAGACCCAGTACTTC. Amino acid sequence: CASSQDLGSGRAGETQYF.

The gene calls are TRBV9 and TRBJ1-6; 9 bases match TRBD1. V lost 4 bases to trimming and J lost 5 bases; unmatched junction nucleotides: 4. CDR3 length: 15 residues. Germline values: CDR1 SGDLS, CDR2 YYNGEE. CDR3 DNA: TGTGCCAGCAGCCCACGGACAGGGGATAATTCACCCCTCCACTTT. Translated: CASSPRTGDNSPLHF.

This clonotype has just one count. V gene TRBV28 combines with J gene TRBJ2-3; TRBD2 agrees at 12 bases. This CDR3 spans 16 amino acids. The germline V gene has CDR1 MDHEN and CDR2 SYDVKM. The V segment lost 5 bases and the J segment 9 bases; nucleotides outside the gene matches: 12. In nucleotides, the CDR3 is TGTGCCAGCAGTACAAGGACTAGCGGGATCGAGAGCACGCAGTATTTT. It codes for CASSTRTSGIESTQYF. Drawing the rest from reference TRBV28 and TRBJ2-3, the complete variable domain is DVKVTQSSRYLVKRTGEKVFLECVQDMDHENMFWYRQDPGLGLRLIYFSYDVKMKEKGDIPEGYSVSREKKERFSLILESASTNQTSMYLCASSTRTSGIESTQYFGPGTRLTVL.

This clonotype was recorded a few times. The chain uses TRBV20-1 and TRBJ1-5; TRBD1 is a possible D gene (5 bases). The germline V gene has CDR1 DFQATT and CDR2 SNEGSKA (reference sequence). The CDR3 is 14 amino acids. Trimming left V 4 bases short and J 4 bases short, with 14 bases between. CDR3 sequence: CSATTGDGNQPQHF. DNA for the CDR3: TGCAGTGCTACCACTGGGGACGGGAATCAGCCCCAGCATTTT.

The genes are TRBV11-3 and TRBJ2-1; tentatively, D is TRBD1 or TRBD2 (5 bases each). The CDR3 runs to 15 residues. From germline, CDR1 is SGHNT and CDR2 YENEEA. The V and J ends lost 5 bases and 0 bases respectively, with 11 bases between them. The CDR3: CASSRGTASYNEQFF. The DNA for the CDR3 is TGTGCCAGCAGCCGTGGGACGGCCTCCTACAATGAGCAGTTCTTC. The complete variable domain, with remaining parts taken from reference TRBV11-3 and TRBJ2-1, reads EAGVVQSPRYKIIEKKQPVAFWCNPISGHNTLYWYLQNLGQGPELLIRYENEEAVDDSQLPKDRFSAERLKGVDSTLKIQPAELGDSAVYLCASSRGTASYNEQFFGPGTRLTVL.